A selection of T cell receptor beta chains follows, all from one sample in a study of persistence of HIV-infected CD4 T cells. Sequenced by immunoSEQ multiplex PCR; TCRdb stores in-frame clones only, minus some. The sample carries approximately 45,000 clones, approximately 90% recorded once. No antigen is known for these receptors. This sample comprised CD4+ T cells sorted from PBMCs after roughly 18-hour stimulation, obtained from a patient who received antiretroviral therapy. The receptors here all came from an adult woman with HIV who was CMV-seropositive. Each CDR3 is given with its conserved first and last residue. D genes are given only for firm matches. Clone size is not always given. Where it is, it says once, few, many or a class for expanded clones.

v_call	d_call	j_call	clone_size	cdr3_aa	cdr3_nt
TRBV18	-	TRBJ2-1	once	CASSPGGRANNEQFF	TGTGCCAGCTCACCGGGGGGCAGGGCCAACAATGAGCAGTTCTTC
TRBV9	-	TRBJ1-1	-	CASSRGGKITEAFF	TGTGCCAGCTCCCGGGGGGGGAAGATCACTGAAGCTTTCTTT
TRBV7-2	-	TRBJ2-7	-	CASSLVGGRVIYEQYF	TGTGCCAGCAGCTTAGTCGGGGGTAGGGTAATCTACGAGCAGTACTTC
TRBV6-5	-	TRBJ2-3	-	CASSWGTSTDTQYF	TGTGCCAGCAGCTGGGGGACTAGCACAGATACGCAGTATTTT
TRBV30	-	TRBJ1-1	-	CAWSKGSNTEAFF	TGTGCCTGGAGCAAGGGGTCGAACACTGAAGCTTTCTTT
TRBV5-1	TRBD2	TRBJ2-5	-	CASSTGLAGRQKTQYF	TGCGCCAGCAGCACAGGACTAGCGGGGAGACAGAAGACCCAGTACTTC
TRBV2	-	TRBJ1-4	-	CASSEAHRPNEKLFF	TGTGCCAGCAGTGAGGCTCACAGGCCTAATGAAAAACTGTTTTTT
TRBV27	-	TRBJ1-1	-	CASSLSTVTEAFF	TGTGCCAGCAGTTTATCGACGGTAACTGAAGCTTTCTTT
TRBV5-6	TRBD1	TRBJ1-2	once	CASSVGQGDGYTF	TGTGCCAGCAGCGTGGGACAGGGGGACGGCTACACCTTC
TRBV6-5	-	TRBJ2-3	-	CASSKLSSTDTQYF	TGTGCCAGCAGTAAGTTGTCGTCCACAGATACGCAGTATTTT
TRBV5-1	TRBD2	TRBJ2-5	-	CATALAGGRETQYF	TGCGCCACCGCCCTAGCGGGGGGTCGCGAGACCCAGTACTTC
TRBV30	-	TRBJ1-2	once	CAWSPGNGYTF	TGTGCCTGGAGTCCAGGGAATGGCTACACCTTC
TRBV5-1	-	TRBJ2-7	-	CASSLEGGGLSYEQYF	TGCGCCAGCAGCTTGGAGGGGGGGGGCCTCTCCTACGAGCAGTACTTC
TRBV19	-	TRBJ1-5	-	CASSRVGGQPQHF	TGTGCCAGTAGCCGGGTGGGCGGTCAGCCCCAGCATTTT
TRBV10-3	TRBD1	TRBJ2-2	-	CAISAQGAPNTGELFF	TGTGCCATCAGCGCCCAGGGGGCGCCGAACACCGGGGAGCTGTTTTTT
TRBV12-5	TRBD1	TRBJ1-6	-	CASGSGTVNSPLHF	TGTGCTAGTGGCTCGGGGACAGTTAATTCACCCCTCCACTTT
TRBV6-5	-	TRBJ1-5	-	CASGDRFDQPQHF	TGTGCCAGCGGAGACAGGTTCGATCAGCCCCAGCATTTT
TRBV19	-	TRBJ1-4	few	CASGAASNEKLFF	TGTGCCAGTGGGGCAGCGTCTAATGAAAAACTGTTTTTT
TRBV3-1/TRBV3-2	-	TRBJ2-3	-	CASSQTLGDTQYF	TGTGCCAGCAGCCAAACCCTTGGGGATACGCAGTATTTT
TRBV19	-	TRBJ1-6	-	CASSIRQTNSPLHF	TGTGCCAGTAGTATCCGACAGACTAATTCACCCCTCCACTTT
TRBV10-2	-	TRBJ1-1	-	CASSESIGGLAEAFF	TGCGCCAGCAGTGAGTCGATCGGGGGGCTCGCTGAAGCTTTCTTT
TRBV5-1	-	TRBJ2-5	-	CASSVYQETQYF	TGCGCCAGCAGCGTGTACCAAGAGACCCAGTACTTC
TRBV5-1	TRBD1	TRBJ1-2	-	CASSSGQGSYGYTF	TGCGCCAGCAGCTCGGGACAGGGGAGCTATGGCTACACCTTC
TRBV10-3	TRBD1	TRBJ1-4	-	CAISDRQGTNEKLFF	TGTGCCATCAGTGACCGACAGGGAACTAATGAAAAACTGTTTTTT
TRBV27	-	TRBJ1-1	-	CASSLSRLGTEAFF	TGTGCCAGCAGTTTATCGAGGTTAGGCACTGAAGCTTTCTTT
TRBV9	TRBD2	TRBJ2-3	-	CASSVRGLSTDTQYF	TGTGCCAGCAGCGTAAGGGGACTAAGCACAGATACGCAGTATTTT
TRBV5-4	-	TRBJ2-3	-	CASSLATRADTQYF	TGTGCCAGCAGCTTGGCGACTAGAGCAGATACGCAGTATTTT
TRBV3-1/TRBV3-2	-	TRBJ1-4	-	CASSRRDGTEKLFF	TGTGCCAGCAGCCGCCGGGACGGAACTGAAAAACTGTTTTTT
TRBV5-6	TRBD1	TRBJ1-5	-	CASSLNRGRGQPQHF	TGTGCCAGCAGCTTGAACAGGGGGCGAGGTCAGCCCCAGCATTTT
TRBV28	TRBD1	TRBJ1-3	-	CASSFWDRAGNTIYF	TGTGCCAGCAGTTTCTGGGACAGGGCGGGAAACACCATATATTTT
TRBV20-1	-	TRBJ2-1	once	CSAQGYNEQFF	TGCAGTGCCCAGGGGTACAATGAGCAGTTCTTC